Listed here are 14 T cell receptor beta chains from one sample, sequenced in a study of blood T cell repertoires in COVID-19 (dated by TCRdb to the early 2020s). The library was prepared using the immunoSEQ multiplex PCR assay. Entries here come from immuneACCESS through TCRdb and include only in-frame sequences with V and J called. Some clones fail to appear in such tables; in the studies checked, an unresolved V gene covers under half of the shortfall, and the cause of the remainder is unknown. The sample has about 180,000 clones on record, more than 70% of them singletons. The ten top clones hold more than 7.5% of the sample. Sequenced input: PBMCs or T cells enriched from blood (not recorded which). The receptors come from a young woman who had recovered from COVID-19.

In the case of this clone: Other DNA sequences in the sample encode the same CDR3. The chain recombines TRBV5-1 with TRBJ2-1, with 10 bases fitting TRBD2. Per the germline V gene, CDR1 is SGHRS and CDR2 is YFSETQ. CDR3 length equals 15 residues. V shed 0 bases, J shed 8 bases, and the junction held 5 bases outside the gene matches. CDR3 region: CASSLGLAGVYEQFF. For the CDR3, the DNA is TGCGCCAGCAGCTTGGGGCTAGCGGGAGTCTATGAGCAGTTCTTC.

The CDR3 coding sequence is TGTGCCAGCAGCTTCAAAAGGTTGACAAATAATTCACCCCTCCACTTT. This sequence encodes CASSFKRLTNNSPLHF. The genes are TRBV5-6 and TRBJ1-6; the D is unclear. Per germline, CDR1 SGHDT and CDR2 YYEEEE. This CDR3 is built from 16 residues. The V gene lost 2 bases and the J gene lost 5 bases, with 14 bases spanning the gap.

The chain recombines TRBV5-5 with TRBJ2-7, with TRBD2 matching over 10 bases. V shed 4 bases, J shed 4 bases, and the junction held 11 bases outside the gene matches. CDR1 is SGHKS and CDR2 is YYEKEE in the germline V gene (reference sequence). The CDR3 sequence is 16 residues long. The CDR3 region is CASSPLPSGSWYEQYF. The CDR3 DNA follows: TGTGCCAGCAGCCCCCTCCCTAGCGGGAGTTGGTACGAGCAGTACTTC.

This rearrangement joins TRBV7-9 to TRBJ2-1, with 8 positions matching TRBD2. The CDR3 consists of 18 residues. In germline, CDR1 is SEHNR, CDR2 FQNEAQ (reference sequence). The V gene end was trimmed by 4 bases and the J gene end by 4 bases; junction bases not matched to a gene: 15. CDR3: CASSSPTSGESLYNEQFF. The CDR3 DNA reads TGTGCCAGCAGCTCACCAACTAGCGGCGAGTCCCTTTACAATGAGCAGTTCTTC.

This chain joins TRBV4-1 and TRBJ2-2; unclear D gene. V was cut by 8 bases and J by 7 bases, with 8 bases left in between. Germline CDR1 and CDR2: MGHRA and YSYEKL. This CDR3 is 11 amino acids long. CDR3 amino acids: CASSVGGELFF. In DNA form, the CDR3 reads TGCGCCAGCTCTGTCGGCGGGGAGCTGTTTTTT.

This clone was observed a single time. The chain joins TRBV4-2 to TRBJ2-1; 7 nucleotides line up with TRBD2. CDR3 length equals 18 residues. After removal of 0 bases from V and 2 bases from J, the junction contained 10 bases not matched to a gene. Germline V gene lookup returns CDR1 LGHNA and CDR2 YNFKEQ. CDR3 residues: CASSQDPRLAETYNEQFF. The CDR3 coding sequence is TGTGCCAGCAGCCAAGATCCCCGGCTAGCGGAGACCTACAATGAGCAGTTCTTC.

This sequence joins TRBV10-1 and TRBJ1-4; D unresolved. The CDR3 spans 16 residues. The ends were cut back, 6 bases at V and 4 bases at J, with 18 bases in the middle. Germline values: CDR1 WNHNN, CDR2 SYGVQD (reference sequence). The CDR3 spells CASSDTQVTLNEKLFF. As DNA, the CDR3 is TGCGCCAGCAGCGACACCCAGGTAACCCTTAATGAAAAACTGTTTTTT.

This clone has only a few counts. The chain is built from TRBV19 and TRBJ1-1; 12 positions agree with TRBD1. CDR1 is LNHDA, CDR2 SQIVND, per germline (reference sequence). V was pared by 5 bases and J by 1 base, with 8 bases of the junction left unmatched. The CDR3 loop spans 17 amino acids. CDR3: CASSHRDRGQRNTEAFF. CDR3 nucleotides: TGTGCCAGTAGTCACCGGGACAGGGGGCAGAGGAACACTGAAGCTTTCTTT.

The chain joins TRBV2 to TRBJ2-6; perhaps TRBD2 as D (5 bases). CDR3 length: 15 residues. Trimming removed 8 bases from V and 2 bases from J, with 13 bases in between. Germline CDR1 reads SNHLY; CDR2 reads FYNNEI. CDR3 DNA sequence: TGTGCCAGCGCTGGGGAGTGGGCTGGGGCCAACGTCCTGACTTTC. It is translated as CASAGEWAGANVLTF.

The V and J genes are TRBV19 and TRBJ2-7, with D perhaps TRBD1 (5 bases). The germline V gene encodes CDR1 LNHDA and CDR2 SQIVND (reference sequence). This CDR3 has 14 amino acids. V was cut by 1 base and J by 6 bases, with 13 bases left in between. The CDR3 loop reads CASSIGGRVGEQYF. The CDR3 DNA is TGTGCCAGTAGTATAGGGGGCAGGGTCGGCGAGCAGTACTTC.

The rearrangement links TRBV5-5 to TRBJ2-5; possibly TRBD1 for D (5 bases). CDR1 is SGHKS, CDR2 YYEKEE, per germline (reference sequence). CDR3 length equals 13 residues. Trimming removed 4 bases at V and 5 bases at J, with 12 bases between. CDR3 residues: CASSLQDSETQYF. CDR3 nucleotide sequence: TGTGCCAGCAGCCTACAGGATTCGGAGACCCAGTACTTC.

The gene calls are TRBV5-4 and TRBJ1-1; 8 nucleotides line up with TRBD1. The CDR3 is 16 residues long. V shed 2 bases, J shed 3 bases, and the junction held 9 bases outside the gene matches. The germline CDR1 and CDR2 sequences are SGHNT and YYREEE (reference sequence). Written as DNA, the CDR3 is TGTGCCAGCAGCTTCGGACAGGGCCCAGGGTACACTGAAGCTTTCTTT. Encoded protein: CASSFGQGPGYTEAFF.

This chain uses TRBV3-1 (or the pseudogene TRBV3-2) with TRBJ1-2, with TRBD1 as a possible D gene (5 bases). The germline V gene encodes CDR1 LGHDT and CDR2 YNNKEL (reference sequence). CDR3 length equals 15 residues. V dropped 3 bases and J dropped 5 bases, with 16 bases sitting between them. CDR3 nucleotides: TGTGCCAGCAGCCAGGACCTCAGGGTGCGGTATGGCTACACCTTC. Translating it yields CASSQDLRVRYGYTF.

The genes are TRBV27 and TRBJ1-2, with D perhaps TRBD1 (5 bases). With 3 bases removed from V and 1 base from J, the gap between germline ends came to 12 bases. Germline-derived CDR1 and CDR2 are MNHEY and SMNVEV (reference sequence). The CDR3 covers 15 residues. The chain's CDR3 is CASSFRFDSNYGYTF. CDR3 coding DNA: TGTGCCAGCAGTTTTCGTTTTGACAGTAACTATGGCTACACCTTC.